This T cell receptor beta chain stems from a study of cytomegalovirus exposure and HLA in healthy donors. A note on this clone: Antigen: not known.

Nominal health characterized the donors when sampled, though unrecorded immune exposures were likely. The germline gives CDR1 MGHDK, CDR2 SYGVNS. The CDR3 is made up of 15 amino acids. With 10 bases removed from V and 2 bases from J, the gap between germline ends came to 17 bases. The PCR was carried out with 60 Vbeta primers and 13 Jbeta primers. Some clones are missing from TCRdb's copy, which holds only in-frame ones; the method was immunoSEQ multiplex PCR. This table has 150,000 or so clones, roughly 77% appearing once. Study-wide points: What TCR beta sequences reportedly achieved was accurate prediction of HLA-A and HLA-B alleles in most subjects.

This receptor was taken from a woman between 45 and 60 years old in good health and CMV-seropositive. Sequencing used PBMCs. The chain recombines TRBV25-1 with TRBJ2-2; D gene uncertain. Written as DNA, the CDR3 is TGTGCCACCCAATCGACTTCAAAAAACACCGGGGAGCTGTTTTTT. It encodes CATQSTSKNTGELFF.